Each of the 30 T cell receptor beta chains below was sequenced from the same sample in a study of post-analysis software for immune sequencing data. The study's findings and limits: Roughly five TRBV segments appeared more often in patients than in controls, and TRBV5-6, TRBV5-1 and TRBV20-1 were among these.

Unique molecular identifiers were carried by the TCR beta cDNA libraries. TCRdb recomputed calls from the PCR reads with MiXCR, one row per CDR3 protein. The sample shows roughly 800,000 distinct CDR3 sequences, approximately 57% of them seen only once. These receptors lack a known antigen. The sample taken for sequencing was blood. The receptors shown here come from a girl under 18 with multiple sclerosis.

The chain couples TRBV4-1 to TRBJ2-7; possibly TRBD2 for D (6 bases). Germline assignment: CDR1 MGHRA and CDR2 YSYEKL. The V and J ends lost 4 bases and 0 bases respectively, with 16 bases between them. The CDR3 is 16 amino acids. The CDR3 coding sequence is TGCGCCAGCAGCCGCTTACCGGGACTTCACTCCTACGAGCAGTACTTC. Translation: CASSRLPGLHSYEQYF.

This clonotype has more than one count but fewer than ten. V usage is TRBV20-1 and J usage is TRBJ2-3, with 8 bases identical to TRBD2. Germline V lookup: CDR1 DFQATT, CDR2 SNEGSKA (reference sequence). V trimming: 0 bases; J trimming: 4 bases; junction bases outside the gene matches: 6. The CDR3 covers 15 residues. The CDR3 nucleotides read TGCAGTGCTAGAGATTACGGGAGGGTGGCAGATACGCAGTATTTT. This gives the protein CSARDYGRVADTQYF.

The chain combines TRBV20-1 with TRBJ2-1, with a possible D match to TRBD2 (5 bases). The CDR3 runs to 14 residues. Germline CDR1 and CDR2: DFQATT and SNEGSKA (reference sequence). Trimming shortened V by 3 bases and J by 6 bases, and 15 bases separated the two germline ends. CDR3 coding DNA: TGCAGTGCTAGCCCCCCCATCGGGATCAATGAGCAGTTCTTC. Residues: CSASPPIGINEQFF.

The genes are TRBV12-3 or TRBV12-4 and TRBJ2-7; TRBD1 matches 9 bases. This CDR3 spans 15 amino acids. The J segment lost 2 bases and the V segment lost 2 bases, leaving 4 bases of the junction unmatched. The CDR3 DNA reads TGTGCCAGCAGTTTAAGGGGACAGGGAACCTACGAGCAGTACTTC. This sequence encodes CASSLRGQGTYEQYF.

To note about this clonotype: The junction shows a germline mismatch at one end, possibly a read error. The genes are TRBV7-7 and TRBJ2-3; 7 bases map to TRBD2. CDR3 length: 19 amino acids. The germline V gene encodes CDR1 SSHAT and CDR2 FNYEAQ (reference sequence). The CDR3 loop reads CASSNASMRGRAVADTQYF. The DNA for the CDR3 is TGTGCTAGCAGCAATGCATCCATGAGAGGGAGGGCAGTAGCAGATACGCAGTATTTT. Complete variable domain (other parts from reference TRBV7-7 and TRBJ2-3): GAGVSQSPRYKVTKRGQDVTLRCDPISSHATLYWYQQALGQGPEFLTYFNYEAQPDKSGLPSDRFSAERPEGSISTLTIQRTEQRDSAMYRCASSNASMRGRAVADTQYFGPGTRLTVL.

This sequence joins TRBV6-5 and TRBJ2-3, with D tentatively TRBD2 (5 bases). In germline, CDR1 is MNHEY, CDR2 SVGAGI. CDR3 length: 14 amino acids. Trimming shortened V by 6 bases and J by 2 bases, and 12 bases separated the two germline ends. The CDR3 is CASSAKGLTDTQYF. For the CDR3, the DNA is TGTGCCAGCAGCGCGAAAGGACTCACAGATACGCAGTATTTT.

CDR3 nucleotides: TGTGCCAGCAGCTTAACGAGCCTAGCGGGATCGCAGTTCTTC. Amino acids: CASSLTSLAGSQFF. The chain carries TRBV7-3 and TRBJ2-1, with TRBD2 matching over 9 bases. The CDR3 is 14 residues long. The V gene end was trimmed by 0 bases and the J gene end by 12 bases; junction bases not matched to a gene: 6. Germline V gene lookup returns CDR1 SGHTA and CDR2 FQGTGA. Drawing the rest from reference TRBV7-3 and TRBJ2-1, the complete variable domain is GAGVSQTPSNKVTEKGKYVELRCDPISGHTALYWYRQSLGQGPEFLIYFQGTGAADDSGLPNDRFFAVRPEGSVSTLKIQRTERGDSAVYLCASSLTSLAGSQFFGPGTRLTVL.

Only a few counts were recorded for this clonotype. The J gene is TRBJ2-5, the V gene TRBV27, with 8 bases lining up with TRBD1. Germline values: CDR1 MNHEY, CDR2 SMNVEV (reference sequence). The CDR3 is made up of 14 amino acids. After removal of 2 bases from V and 5 bases from J, the junction contained 4 bases not matched to a gene. CDR3 in amino acids: CASSLRTGWETQYF. The CDR3 DNA follows: TGTGCCAGCAGTTTAAGGACAGGGTGGGAGACCCAGTACTTC.

V is TRBV7-9 and J is TRBJ2-5, with 15 bases matching TRBD2. The CDR3 loop spans 18 amino acids. Germline CDR1 and CDR2: SEHNR and FQNEAQ (reference sequence). J was trimmed by 3 bases and V by 3 bases; bases with no gene match: 8. The CDR3 DNA is TGTGCCAGCAGCTTTGGAGGACTAGCGGGAGGGAATGAAGAGACCCAGTACTTC. Protein sequence: CASSFGGLAGGNEETQYF.

V is TRBV14 and J is TRBJ2-5; TRBD1 matches at 9 bases. Matching the DNA end better, TRBJ2-7 makes the J call doubtful. The CDR3 consists of 15 residues. Germline assignment: CDR1 SGHDN and CDR2 FVKESK. The CDR3 bases are TGTGCCAGCAGCCAACCGTCGGACAGGGGCAACGAGCAGTACTTC. Translating gives CASSQPSDRGNEQYF.

This clonotype has ten or more counts. V gene TRBV29-1 combines with J gene TRBJ2-1, with a possible D match to TRBD2 (5 bases). V lost 7 bases and J lost 2, with 15 bases in between. CDR1 and CDR2 from the germline V gene are SQVTM and ANQGSEA. This CDR3 is 14 amino acids long. The CDR3 bases are TGCAGCGCCCGAGGGATCTCCCCCTACAATGAGCAGTTCTTC. Translated: CSARGISPYNEQFF.

The chain couples TRBV20-1 to TRBJ1-2; D is possibly TRBD1 (6 bases). The V gene lost 4 bases and the J gene lost 2 bases, with 20 bases spanning the gap. CDR1 and CDR2 (germline): DFQATT, SNEGSKA (reference sequence). The CDR3 spans 16 residues. As DNA, the CDR3 is TGCAGTGCTACCCGCCAGGGGCGATCATCAAACTATGGCTACACCTTC. Translating gives CSATRQGRSSNYGYTF.

The V and J genes are TRBV6-5 and TRBJ2-3, with D possibly being TRBD1 (6 bases). Trimming cost V 2 bases and J 2 bases, with 8 bases left between them. The germline CDR1 and CDR2 sequences are MNHEY and SVGAGI. The CDR3 is made up of 14 amino acids. CDR3 loop: CASSYPGHTDTQYF. CDR3 coding DNA: TGTGCCAGCAGTTACCCGGGACACACAGATACGCAGTATTTT.

The chain has TRBV5-1 and TRBJ2-5; maybe TRBD2 (6 bases). Germline V gene lookup returns CDR1 SGHRS and CDR2 YFSETQ. The length of the CDR3 is 15 residues. Trimming pared 6 bases from V and 1 base from J, leaving 16 bases between. As DNA, the CDR3 is TGCGCCAGCACAAATAGCGGTAGGGCCCAAGAGACCCAGTACTTC. Its protein is CASTNSGRAQETQYF. Filled out from reference TRBV5-1 and TRBJ2-5, the complete variable domain reads KAGVTQTPRYLIKTRGQQVTLSCSPISGHRSVSWYQQTPGQGLQFLFEYFSETQRNKGNFPGRFSGRQFSNSRSEMNVSTLELGDSALYLCASTNSGRAQETQYFGPGTRLLVL.

This clonotype was counted a few times. The V gene is TRBV29-1, the J gene TRBJ2-7, with unresolved D. The CDR3 runs 14 residues. Trimming took off 7 bases at V and 3 bases at J, with 19 bases between the two ends. CDR1 is SQVTM, CDR2 ANQGSEA, per germline. The CDR3 is CSAVGGRFGYEQYF. Written as DNA, the CDR3 is TGCAGCGCCGTGGGCGGAAGATTCGGCTACGAGCAGTACTTC.

This clonotype was picked up a small number of times. The rearrangement joins TRBV12-3 or TRBV12-4 to TRBJ2-7; D is tentatively TRBD1 or TRBD2 (5 bases each). This CDR3 has 14 residues. V lost 6 bases and J lost 0, with 12 bases in between. This CDR3 reads CASSSGLPSYEQYF. DNA for the CDR3: TGTGCCAGCAGCTCGGGGCTTCCCTCCTACGAGCAGTACTTC.

The chain combines TRBV29-1 with TRBJ2-7, with 9 bases that match TRBD2. Germline-derived CDR1 and CDR2 are SQVTM and ANQGSEA. The CDR3 has 17 amino acids. Trimming removed 0 bases from V and 0 bases from J; junction bases left unmatched: 9. The CDR3 loop reads CSVEDRGSGRSSYEQYF. The CDR3 DNA reads TGCAGCGTTGAAGATCGAGGAAGCGGGAGGAGCTCCTACGAGCAGTACTTC.

This clonotype was picked up a small number of times. The chain is built from TRBV5-1 and TRBJ2-3; perhaps TRBD1 as D (5 bases). There are 17 residues in the CDR3. Germline V gene sequence: CDR1 SGHRS, CDR2 YFSETQ. The V end was cut by 0 bases, the J end by 2 bases, with 16 bases between. This CDR3 reads CASSLELEQAVTDTQYF. CDR3 in DNA: TGCGCCAGCAGCTTGGAATTAGAACAGGCGGTCACAGATACGCAGTATTTT.

This chain joins TRBV28 and TRBJ2-7; 7 bases are a match to TRBD1. Germline V gives CDR1 MDHEN, CDR2 SYDVKM. The CDR3 has 12 amino acids. The J segment lost 7 bases and the V segment lost 8 bases, leaving 8 bases of the junction unmatched. The CDR3 here is CASGANRGEQYF. The CDR3 DNA sequence: TGTGCCAGCGGAGCGAACAGGGGAGAGCAGTACTTC.

V and J are TRBV20-1 and TRBJ2-1; 13 nucleotides line up with TRBD2. The length of the CDR3 is 15 residues. CDR1 and CDR2 (germline): DFQATT, SNEGSKA (reference sequence). Trimming cost V 6 bases and J 4 bases; bases outside gene matches: 6. The CDR3 loop reads CSASRLAGGYNEQFF. The CDR3 region has the DNA TGCAGTGCGTCTCGACTAGCGGGGGGTTACAATGAGCAGTTCTTC.

This clonotype was counted between two and nine times. One end of the junction does not line up with germline, which may come from a read error. The chain uses TRBV13 and TRBJ2-6, with TRBD1 identical over 9 bases. The CDR3 runs to 16 residues. Per the germline V gene, CDR1 is PRHDT and CDR2 is FYEKMQ (reference sequence). CDR3 in amino acids: CASSLGQGAGANVRTF. CDR3 DNA sequence: TGTGCCAGCAGCCTGGGACAGGGCGCTGGGGCCAACGTCCGGACTTTC.

This clonotype was seen a handful of times. The rearrangement links TRBV5-1 to TRBJ2-1, with 9 bases aligning to TRBD2. V dropped 6 bases and J dropped 6; count of bases not matched to a gene: 10. CDR3 size: 15 residues. Germline V CDR1 and CDR2: SGHRS, YFSETQ. CDR3 loop: CASTMGGTSTNEQFF. DNA of the CDR3: TGCGCCAGCACTATGGGGGGGACTAGCACCAATGAGCAGTTCTTC.

This clonotype was counted between two and nine times. This chain connects TRBV29-1 to TRBJ1-2; D is ambiguous. With 4 bases removed from V and 1 base from J, the gap between germline ends came to 10 bases. The CDR3 runs to 13 residues. Germline V gene data show CDR1 as SQVTM and CDR2 as ANQGSEA. CDR3 in amino acids: CSVAQPYNYGYTF. The CDR3 bases are TGCAGCGTTGCGCAGCCATATAACTATGGCTACACCTTC. The full variable domain, with the rest looked up from reference TRBV29-1 and TRBJ1-2, is SAVISQKPSRDICQRGTSLTIQCQVDSQVTMMFWYRQQPGQSLTLIATANQGSEATYESGFVIDKFPISRPNLTFSTLTVSNMSPEDSSIYLCSVAQPYNYGYTFGSGTRLTVV.

This clonotype was counted at least ten times. The gene calls are TRBV7-2 and TRBJ2-5; 13 nucleotides align to TRBD2. After removal of 1 base from V and 1 base from J, the junction contained 0 bases not matched to a gene. CDR1 and CDR2 (germline): SGHTA, FQGNSA. The CDR3 has 16 residues. CDR3 sequence reads: CASSLGLAGGQETQYF. The CDR3 DNA reads TGTGCCAGCAGCTTAGGACTAGCGGGGGGCCAAGAGACCCAGTACTTC.

This clonotype was observed a few times. The V gene is TRBV5-1, the J gene TRBJ1-1, with TRBD1 as a possible D gene (6 bases). This CDR3 contains 15 residues. Germline lookup yields CDR1 SGHRS and CDR2 YFSETQ. Trimming left V 1 base short and J 0 bases short, with 10 bases between. The CDR3 nucleotides read TGCGCCAGCAGCTTGTCCCAGGGGATGAACACTGAAGCTTTCTTT. Its translation is CASSLSQGMNTEAFF.

The chain uses TRBV20-1 and TRBJ1-1; TRBD1 aligns across 10 bases. The V and J ends lost 7 bases and 6 bases, in that order; junction bases with no gene match: 23. The CDR3 has 18 amino acids. The germline gives CDR1 DFQATT, CDR2 SNEGSKA (reference sequence). CDR3 loop: CSVPRDRGPPTIDPEAFF. Here the CDR3 DNA reads TGCAGTGTCCCTCGGGACAGGGGCCCCCCGACCATAGACCCTGAAGCTTTCTTT.

The chain combines TRBV10-3 with TRBJ2-1; TRBD2 might be the D (5 bases). The CDR3 covers 13 residues. The germline CDR1 and CDR2 sequences are ENHRY and SYGVKD. V lost 4 bases, J lost 4 bases, and 8 bases lay in between. The CDR3 DNA reads TGTGCCATCAGTGTGAGAGGGTACAATGAGCAGTTCTTC. Amino acid sequence: CAISVRGYNEQFF.

V gene TRBV12-3 or TRBV12-4 combines with J gene TRBJ2-1; unclear D gene. Trimming left V 6 bases short and J 9 bases short, with 9 bases between. The CDR3 consists of 11 residues. The CDR3 DNA follows: TGTGCCAGCAGGGGCTTGGTTGAGCAGTTCTTC. Translation gives CASRGLVEQFF.

This clonotype came up a few times. This chain uses TRBV29-1 with TRBJ2-7; tentatively, D is TRBD2 (6 bases). The germline V and J ends were trimmed by 4 bases and 2 bases, with 12 bases remaining between them. The CDR3 covers 13 residues. Looked up from germline, CDR1 is SQVTM and CDR2 is ANQGSEA. CDR3 coding DNA: TGCAGCGTTGTACTAGCCGCTCCCTACGAGCAGTACTTC. This gives the protein CSVVLAAPYEQYF.

J is TRBJ1-1 and V is TRBV7-6; 10 positions agree with TRBD1. The length of the CDR3 is 14 residues. Trimming cost V 5 bases and J 5 bases; bases outside gene matches: 5. Germline V gene data show CDR1 as SGHVS and CDR2 as FNYEAQ. The CDR3 DNA reads TGTGCCAGCAGCCGGGACAGGGGTGGGACTGAAGCTTTCTTT. Translated: CASSRDRGGTEAFF.